These T cell receptor beta chains were read from a single sample in a study of cytomegalovirus exposure and HLA in healthy donors. Method: immunoSEQ multiplex PCR; TCRdb's copy keeps in-frame clones and lacks some. The data show approximately 150,000 clones, almost 80% seen once. Sequenced: PBMCs. These receptors were obtained from a woman aged 25 to 39 in good health and CMV-seronegative. Both conserved end residues are part of each CDR3. D genes are given only for firm matches. Only part of the rows carry a size: once, few, many, or a class if the clone is expanded.

D gene: TRBD2; V gene: TRBV27; clone size: NA; J gene: TRBJ2-1; CDR3 DNA: TGTGCCAGCATCAGTGGCCGGGGCGGGGGGGCCGTCGGTGAGCAGTTCTTC; CDR3 protein: CASISGRGGGAVGEQFF
D gene: NA; V gene: TRBV9; clone size: NA; J gene: TRBJ1-6; CDR3 DNA: TGTGCCAGCAGCTCCTCCGGGGCCCGGGAGTCACCCCTCCACTTT; CDR3 protein: CASSSSGARESPLHF
D gene: NA; V gene: TRBV19; clone size: NA; J gene: TRBJ2-5; CDR3 DNA: TGTGCCAGTAGTATAAGAGGCCAAGAGACCCAGTACTTC; CDR3 protein: CASSIRGQETQYF
D gene: TRBD1; V gene: TRBV25-1; clone size: NA; J gene: TRBJ2-7; CDR3 DNA: TGTGCCAGCAGTGTTGGGACAGGGATCAACTACGAGCAGTACTTC; CDR3 protein: CASSVGTGINYEQYF
D gene: TRBD1; V gene: TRBV18; clone size: NA; J gene: TRBJ2-7; CDR3 DNA: TGTGCCAGCTCACCCGGGACAGGCGAGCAGTACTTC; CDR3 protein: CASSPGTGEQYF
D gene: NA; V gene: TRBV9; clone size: NA; J gene: TRBJ1-1; CDR3 DNA: TGTGCCAGCGAGTCAGGGGACACTGAAGCTTTCTTT; CDR3 protein: CASESGDTEAFF
D gene: NA; V gene: TRBV7-2; clone size: NA; J gene: TRBJ1-6; CDR3 DNA: TGTGCCAGCAGCTCAGTCGGGTTCAATTCACCCCTCCACTTT; CDR3 protein: CASSSVGFNSPLHF
D gene: NA; V gene: TRBV7-9; clone size: NA; J gene: TRBJ1-1; CDR3 DNA: TGTGCCAGCAGCTTGGTTGTGGCGGCCACTGAAGCTTTCTTT; CDR3 protein: CASSLVVAATEAFF
D gene: TRBD1; V gene: TRBV19; clone size: NA; J gene: TRBJ1-1; CDR3 DNA: TGTGCCAGTAGCGGGACAGGGGGGCCGAACACTGAAGCTTTCTTT; CDR3 protein: CASSGTGGPNTEAFF
D gene: TRBD1; V gene: TRBV7-8; clone size: few; J gene: TRBJ2-3; CDR3 DNA: TGTGCCAGCAGCAACACAGGGGGCGCCCTATCGGAAGATACGCAGTATTTT; CDR3 protein: CASSNTGGALSEDTQYF
D gene: NA; V gene: TRBV2; clone size: NA; J gene: TRBJ1-4; CDR3 DNA: TGTGCCAGCAGTGAGGGCATGACTAATGAAAAACTGTTTTTT; CDR3 protein: CASSEGMTNEKLFF
D gene: NA; V gene: TRBV27; clone size: NA; J gene: TRBJ1-5; CDR3 DNA: TGTGCCAGCAGTTTAATGCAGAATCAGCCCCAGCATTTT; CDR3 protein: CASSLMQNQPQHF
D gene: TRBD2; V gene: TRBV7-9; clone size: NA; J gene: TRBJ2-7; CDR3 DNA: TGTGCCAGCAGCTTAGTAAAGTCTTGGGACGGACTAGGGTACGAGCAGTACTTC; CDR3 protein: CASSLVKSWDGLGYEQYF
D gene: TRBD1; V gene: TRBV27; clone size: NA; J gene: TRBJ2-1; CDR3 DNA: TGTGCCAGCAGTTTGCAAGACAGGGTCGCCTACAATGAGCAGTTCTTC; CDR3 protein: CASSLQDRVAYNEQFF
D gene: NA; V gene: TRBV25-1; clone size: few; J gene: TRBJ2-2; CDR3 DNA: TGTGCCAGCAGTGAATATCGCGGGGAGCTGTTTTTT; CDR3 protein: CASSEYRGELFF
D gene: NA; V gene: TRBV25-1; clone size: NA; J gene: TRBJ1-2; CDR3 DNA: TGTGCCAGCAGCGCGGGGGGGGAGGTGACGGGGGCGAACTATGGCTACACCTTC; CDR3 protein: CASSAGGEVTGANYGYTF
D gene: TRBD2; V gene: TRBV7-8; clone size: NA; J gene: TRBJ2-3; CDR3 DNA: TGTGCCAGCAGCTCAGGACTAGCTAACGACCTCCCCTTTAGCACAGATACGCAGTATTTT; CDR3 protein: CASSSGLANDLPFSTDTQYF
D gene: TRBD1; V gene: TRBV5-8; clone size: NA; J gene: TRBJ2-3; CDR3 DNA: TGTGCCAGCAGCCACGGACAGGGGATAGATACGCAGTATTTT; CDR3 protein: CASSHGQGIDTQYF
D gene: NA; V gene: TRBV9; clone size: NA; J gene: TRBJ1-1; CDR3 DNA: TGTGCCAGCAGCACCGACGGACAGCCGAGGACTGAAGCTTTCTTT; CDR3 protein: CASSTDGQPRTEAFF
D gene: TRBD1; V gene: TRBV29-1; clone size: NA; J gene: TRBJ1-2; CDR3 DNA: TGCAGCGTTGTGGGGCAGACAGGGCCCTATGGCTACACCTTC; CDR3 protein: CSVVGQTGPYGYTF
D gene: NA; V gene: TRBV9; clone size: NA; J gene: TRBJ1-3; CDR3 DNA: TGTGCCAGCAGCGTAGCGGGGGTCTCTGGAAACACCATATATTTT; CDR3 protein: CASSVAGVSGNTIYF
D gene: TRBD1; V gene: TRBV19; clone size: NA; J gene: TRBJ1-1; CDR3 DNA: TGTGCCTCGTGGGACAGAACGAACACTGAAGCTTTCTTT; CDR3 protein: CASWDRTNTEAFF
D gene: NA; V gene: TRBV10-3; clone size: NA; J gene: TRBJ2-7; CDR3 DNA: TGTGCCATCAGTGAGGAGCAGGGTCCCTACGAGCAGTACTTC; CDR3 protein: CAISEEQGPYEQYF
D gene: TRBD1; V gene: TRBV2; clone size: few; J gene: TRBJ1-2; CDR3 DNA: TGTGCCAGCAGTGAGGGACAGGGGGGGACTGGCTACACCTTC; CDR3 protein: CASSEGQGGTGYTF
D gene: NA; V gene: TRBV7-8; clone size: NA; J gene: TRBJ1-2; CDR3 DNA: TGTGCCAGCAGCCCCGGGGGACCCTATGGCTACACCTTC; CDR3 protein: CASSPGGPYGYTF
D gene: NA; V gene: TRBV6-1; clone size: NA; J gene: TRBJ1-1; CDR3 DNA: TGTGCCAGCAGCCAGGGGACGAACACTGAAGCTTTCTTT; CDR3 protein: CASSQGTNTEAFF
D gene: TRBD1; V gene: TRBV11-1; clone size: NA; J gene: TRBJ1-2; CDR3 DNA: TGTGCCAGCAGCTTAGGACTACAGGGGAACTATGGCTACACCTTC; CDR3 protein: CASSLGLQGNYGYTF
D gene: TRBD2; V gene: TRBV6-4; clone size: NA; J gene: TRBJ2-3; CDR3 DNA: TGTGCCAGCAGTGGACTTTTAGCGGGGGCCTCCGGAGATACGCAGTATTTT; CDR3 protein: CASSGLLAGASGDTQYF
D gene: TRBD1; V gene: TRBV5-1; clone size: NA; J gene: TRBJ1-2; CDR3 DNA: TGCGCCAGTAAAAAAGATCTCCGGGACAGGAGCTATGGCTACACCTTC; CDR3 protein: CASKKDLRDRSYGYTF
D gene: TRBD2; V gene: TRBV5-1; clone size: NA; J gene: TRBJ2-2; CDR3 DNA: TGCGCCAGCAGCTTGGCCCCGGGACTAGGGAGCGGGGAGCTGTTTTTT; CDR3 protein: CASSLAPGLGSGELFF
D gene: NA; V gene: TRBV6-1; clone size: NA; J gene: TRBJ2-1; CDR3 DNA: TGTGCCAGCAGTGAAGGGGGACTTTACAATGAGCAGTTCTTC; CDR3 protein: CASSEGGLYNEQFF
D gene: TRBD1; V gene: TRBV7-2; clone size: NA; J gene: TRBJ1-2; CDR3 DNA: TGTGCCAGCAGCTTAGCGCTGGGACAGGTCGGCTATGGCTACACCTTC; CDR3 protein: CASSLALGQVGYGYTF
D gene: NA; V gene: TRBV30; clone size: NA; J gene: TRBJ2-5; CDR3 DNA: TGTGCCTGGGCCGGCCAAGAGACCCAGTACTTC; CDR3 protein: CAWAGQETQYF
D gene: NA; V gene: TRBV10-1; clone size: NA; J gene: TRBJ2-5; CDR3 DNA: TGCGCCAGCAGTGAACAAGCCCCTGGGGCGGCCCAGTACTTC; CDR3 protein: CASSEQAPGAAQYF
D gene: TRBD1; V gene: TRBV2; clone size: once; J gene: TRBJ2-4; CDR3 DNA: TGTGCCAGCAGCAGGGACAGGAACCTTCTGCAGTACTTC; CDR3 protein: CASSRDRNLLQYF
D gene: TRBD1; V gene: TRBV18; clone size: few; J gene: TRBJ1-6; CDR3 DNA: TGTGCCAGCTCACCTGGGACAGGGAATAACTCACCCCTCCACTTT; CDR3 protein: CASSPGTGNNSPLHF
D gene: TRBD1; V gene: TRBV6-6; clone size: NA; J gene: TRBJ1-1; CDR3 DNA: TGTGCCAGCAAGGCAGGGACAGGAGCTTTCTTT; CDR3 protein: CASKAGTGAFF
D gene: NA; V gene: TRBV30; clone size: NA; J gene: TRBJ1-1; CDR3 DNA: TGTGTCATTACACAGGAGAACACTGAAGCTTTCTTT; CDR3 protein: CVITQENTEAFF
D gene: TRBD1; V gene: TRBV11-3; clone size: few; J gene: TRBJ2-5; CDR3 DNA: TGTGCCAGCAGCTTCGGGACAGCACAAGAGACCCAGTACTTC; CDR3 protein: CASSFGTAQETQYF
D gene: NA; V gene: TRBV7-9; clone size: NA; J gene: TRBJ1-1; CDR3 DNA: TGTGCCAGCAGCTTAGAGGTTCGGGGGGGTGAAGCTTTCTTT; CDR3 protein: CASSLEVRGGEAFF
D gene: NA; V gene: TRBV7-3; clone size: NA; J gene: TRBJ1-1; CDR3 DNA: TGTGCCAGCAGAAGAAGGGGAGGGGCGAACACTGAAGCTTTCTTT; CDR3 protein: CASRRRGGANTEAFF
D gene: TRBD2; V gene: TRBV10-3; clone size: NA; J gene: TRBJ2-5; CDR3 DNA: TGTGCCATCAGCTCTAGCGGGGGGGCCAGAGAGACCCAGTACTTC; CDR3 protein: CAISSSGGARETQYF